This T cell receptor (beta chain) is drawn from a study of blood T cells in healthy people across ages. This clonotype was observed a handful of times. Its antigen remains unidentified. Next came a second PCR, run for about 6 to 12 cycles, which used a sample-barcoded 5' primer along with a J-beta primer mix. A 12-random-nucleotide template-switch adaptor tagged each cDNA molecule. Per-sample output comprised a minimum of 3 million paired-end reads containing CDR3. TCRdb passed the 5' RACE reads through MiXCR, listing each CDR3 protein once. The data hold almost 550,000 distinct CDR3 sequences, with about 25% observed a single time. There are 13 residues in the CDR3. From germline, CDR1 is LNHDA and CDR2 SQIVND (reference sequence). The ends were cut back, 5 bases at V and 7 bases at J, with 12 bases in the middle. Overall study findings and caveats: Measured against age, TCR beta diversity per million T cells decreased in a roughly linear manner.

The sample providers were healthy Caucasian people from Russia, aged about 6 to 95. This sample also belongs to another study, concerning T cells of mothers and their children.

The sample taken for sequencing was blood. The clonotype comes from a boy between 10 and 17 years old in good health. This sequence joins TRBV19 and TRBJ2-4; either TRBD1 or TRBD2 may supply D (5 bases each). The CDR3 reads CASSWDGRNIQYF. The CDR3 DNA sequence: TGTGCCAGTAGTTGGGACGGACGGAACATTCAGTACTTC.